One and the same sample provided the 12 T cell receptor beta chains below, sequenced in a study of Ad26.COV2.S vaccination and SARS-CoV-2 variants. Treatment meaning: some 19 received Ad26.COV2.S at low or high dose, single or two shots; 5 received placebo; per-sample allocation not given. Samples analyzed were those drawn on day 63 after the first vaccine or placebo injection. Assay: immunoSEQ multiplex PCR; the TCRdb copy retains only in-frame clones and omits some. The sample includes about 370,000 clones, 80% to 90% of them seen just once. The sequences come from peripheral blood, collected in a trial of Ad26.COV2.S vaccine versus placebo. These receptors came from a person between 18 and 59 years old who received the Ad26.COV2.S COVID-19 vaccine or a placebo.

V is TRBV24-1 and J is TRBJ1-2; 7 nucleotides line up with TRBD1. The junction had 10 bases not matched to a gene; V was cut back by 3 bases and J by 4 bases. Germline assignment: CDR1 KGHDR and CDR2 SFDVKD. The CDR3 loop spans 16 amino acids. Here the CDR3 DNA reads TGTGCCACCAGTGATACCGACAGGGAAGAGATCTATGGCTACACCTTC. Translated: CATSDTDREEIYGYTF.

The V and J genes are TRBV6-2 or TRBV6-3 and TRBJ1-5; no clear D. V was shortened by 6 bases and J by 3 bases, with 9 bases between the two germline ends. CDR1 is MNHEY, CDR2 SVGEGT, per germline. The CDR3 consists of 13 residues. CDR3 nucleotide sequence: TGTGCCAGCAGCCTTGTTCCCAATCAGCCCCAGCATTTT. Residues: CASSLVPNQPQHF.

The gene calls are TRBV5-1 and TRBJ2-7, with 8 nucleotides matching TRBD2. Germline CDR1 is SGHRS and CDR2 is YFSETQ. J was trimmed by 3 bases and V by 0 bases; bases with no gene match: 5. The CDR3 has 15 amino acids. CDR3 sequence (DNA): TGCGCCAGCAGCTTGGCCTCGGGAGGGCTCTACGAGCAGTACTTC. Translation gives CASSLASGGLYEQYF.

This rearrangement joins TRBV6-1 to TRBJ2-5; no reliable D call. Trimming shortened V by 3 bases and J by 4 bases, and 18 bases separated the two germline ends. This CDR3 is built from 16 residues. Germline V gene lookup returns CDR1 MNHNS and CDR2 SASEGT. The CDR3, as DNA: TGTGCCAGCAGTGATCGGCGTAGTGGTGTTGCAGAGACCCAGTACTTC. Its translation is CASSDRRSGVAETQYF.

V is TRBV5-1 and J is TRBJ1-2; TRBD1 is a possible D gene (5 bases). CDR3 length: 16 residues. In germline, CDR1 is SGHRS, CDR2 YFSETQ. Trimming took 6 bases from V and 1 from J, leaving 19 bases between them. The CDR3 is CASTGGIGYLNYGYTF. The CDR3 DNA follows: TGCGCCAGCACCGGGGGAATCGGATACCTTAACTATGGCTACACCTTC. The full variable domain, its missing parts supplied by reference TRBV5-1 and TRBJ1-2, is KAGVTQTPRYLIKTRGQQVTLSCSPISGHRSVSWYQQTPGQGLQFLFEYFSETQRNKGNFPGRFSGRQFSNSRSEMNVSTLELGDSALYLCASTGGIGYLNYGYTFGSGTRLTVV.

This chain joins TRBV6-6 and TRBJ2-3; 12 bases are a match to TRBD2. The V gene's germline CDR1 is MNHNY and CDR2 SVGAGI (reference sequence). Trimming at V came to 2 bases and at J to 5 bases, leaving 2 bases not matched to a gene. This CDR3 region has 15 residues. In DNA form, the CDR3 reads TGTGCCAGCAGTTACCTAGCGGGGGGGCAAGATACGCAGTATTTT. Its protein is CASSYLAGGQDTQYF.

J is TRBJ1-1 and V is TRBV6-5, with unresolved D. The CDR3 consists of 12 residues. CDR1 is MNHEY and CDR2 is SVGAGI in the germline V gene. The germline V and J ends were trimmed by 5 bases and 8 bases, with 12 bases remaining between them. CDR3: CASSHPAREAFF. CDR3 DNA: TGTGCCAGCAGTCATCCGGCGAGGGAAGCTTTCTTT.

V and J are TRBV2 and TRBJ2-3, with a tentative D call TRBD2 (6 bases). The CDR3 loop spans 16 amino acids. V lost 6 bases and J 5 bases, leaving 21 bases between the germline ends. Germline V lookup: CDR1 SNHLY, CDR2 FYNNEI. The CDR3 DNA sequence: TGTGCCAGCAGGGAGCGAATAGTGGCCGGGAGAGATACGCAGTATTTT. Translation: CASRERIVAGRDTQYF. The complete variable domain, with remaining parts taken from reference TRBV2 and TRBJ2-3, reads EPEVTQTPSHQVTQMGQEVILRCVPISNHLYFYWYRQILGQKVEFLVSFYNNEISEKSEIFDDQFSVERPDGSNFTLKIRSTKLEDSAMYFCASRERIVAGRDTQYFGPGTRLTVL.

This clone was found once. V and J are TRBV5-6 and TRBJ1-6, with D possibly matching TRBD1 (5 bases). CDR3 length: 15 amino acids. CDR1 is SGHDT, CDR2 YYEEEE, per germline. Deletions cut 4 bases from V and 8 bases from J, with 16 bases between. The CDR3 protein is CASSARIGGDSPLHF. The DNA for the CDR3 is TGTGCCAGCAGCGCCCGAATTGGGGGGGATTCACCCCTCCACTTT.

This chain links TRBV4-1 with TRBJ1-5; 9 nucleotides agree with TRBD1. J lost 7 bases, V lost 1 base, and 11 bases had no gene match. This CDR3 spans 17 amino acids. CDR1 and CDR2 (germline): MGHRA, YSYEKL. In nucleotides, the CDR3 is TGCGCCAGCAGCCAAGGTCCGCCGGGACAGGGAGGGCAGCCCCAGCATTTT. This translates into CASSQGPPGQGGQPQHF.

The chain recombines TRBV10-2 with TRBJ2-3, with D possibly being TRBD2 (5 bases). CDR1 is WSHSY, CDR2 SAAADI, per germline. The CDR3 has 15 residues. Trimming stripped 2 bases from V and 0 bases from J, with 9 bases between. CDR3 nucleotide sequence: TGCGCCAGCAGTGAGCCGAGGACTAGCACAGATACGCAGTATTTT. It specifies CASSEPRTSTDTQYF.

As concerns this clone: This sample also contains other DNA sequences that code for the same CDR3. The genes are TRBV3-1 (or the pseudogene TRBV3-2) and TRBJ1-1; the match to TRBD1 covers 8 bases. V gave up 2 bases and J gave up 7 bases; unmatched junction bases: 0. The CDR3 runs 12 residues. CDR1 LGHDT and CDR2 YNNKEL come from the germline V gene (reference sequence). The CDR3 protein is CASSQTGGEAFF. CDR3 bases: TGTGCCAGCAGCCAAACAGGGGGTGAAGCTTTCTTT.